The text below deals with one T cell receptor beta chain. Clones were read by immunoSEQ multiplex PCR, and TCRdb kept only the in-frame ones, dropping some. Among tens of thousands of clones listed, roughly 92% were seen once. The data derive from a study of T cell changes during pregnancy in multiple sclerosis. The CDR3 loop spans 13 amino acids. V lost 2 bases and J lost 9; bases outside the gene matches: 5. Looked up from germline, CDR1 is MNHNS and CDR2 is SASEGT. This sequence joins TRBV6-1 and TRBJ2-7; 9 nucleotides line up with TRBD1. The sequence derives from a female donor with multiple sclerosis, enrolled in a pregnancy study. This sample comprised CD4+ T cells from peripheral blood mononuclear cells, obtained in the second trimester of pregnancy. The CDR3 here is CASSERDRDVQYF. The CDR3 nucleotides are TGTGCCAGCAGTGAAAGGGACAGGGACGTGCAGTACTTC.